Listed here is a single T cell receptor beta chain. Assay: immunoSEQ multiplex PCR; the TCRdb copy retains only in-frame clones and omits some. Altogether about 110,000 clones are present, around 90% being singletons, with the ten largest covering about 2%. The record originates from a study of cytomegalovirus exposure and HLA in healthy donors. V dropped 4 bases and J dropped 0 bases, with 13 bases sitting between them. This CDR3 region has 17 residues. Germline values: CDR1 MGHDK, CDR2 SYGVNS. Sequencing was done on a sample of PBMCs. V and J are TRBV25-1 and TRBJ1-6; possible D gene TRBD1, 6 bases. The source of this sequence is a woman aged 18-35 years in good health and CMV-seropositive. CDR3 amino acids: CASSGVGQSSYNSPLHF. The CDR3 DNA sequence: TGTGCCAGCAGTGGCGTAGGACAGAGCTCCTATAATTCACCCCTCCACTTT.